This T cell receptor (beta chain) was found in a study of blood T cell repertoires in COVID-19. On the study more broadly: Samples taken during acute and convalescent COVID-19 were collected in the United States, Italy and Spain. From T cells, B-cell-depleted T cells, or PBMCs came the material, which was cDNA or gDNA.

This clone has just one count. This CDR3 is 13 amino acids long. V dropped 4 bases and J dropped 1 base, with 8 bases sitting between them. Germline values: CDR1 ENHRY, CDR2 SYGVKD. Study processing details: Researchers report that nucleated cell counts were estimated from reference gene primer amplification. Clones were read by immunoSEQ multiplex PCR, and TCRdb kept only the in-frame ones, dropping some. V and J calls and clone size are as listed in that table; D and trimming were resolved from the DNA. The sample lists approximately 170,000 clones, 80% to 90% seen once, with over 2% in the top ten.

Sequenced sample: peripheral blood. The rearrangement links TRBV10-3 to TRBJ2-7; weak D call: TRBD1 (6 bases). The origin of this receptor is an elderly woman with acute or convalescent COVID-19. Written as DNA, the CDR3 is TGTGCCATCAGTGTGACAGGATCCTACGAGCAGTACTTC. As protein: CAISVTGSYEQYF.